The clone carrying this T cell receptor (beta chain) showed up many times. What it binds is unknown. These data originate in a study of early T cells in non-severe SARS-CoV-2 infection. Study information: The study sequenced bulk RNA from unsorted whole blood, with chains unpaired.

Individual cDNA molecules each received unique molecular identifiers attached to them. TCRdb independently ran MiXCR on the 5' RACE reads; one entry per CDR3 protein. The data show about 69,000 distinct CDR3 sequences, roughly a tenth seen once. Findings and caveats of the study: Sequences matched to VDJdb favored anti-spike CD8 responses, while private and CD4 specificities were missed.

The V gene lost 4 bases and the J gene lost 11 bases, with 24 bases spanning the gap. CDR1 is SGHTA, CDR2 FQGNSA, per germline. This CDR3 is built from 15 residues. Sequencing input: whole blood. This chain connects TRBV7-2 to TRBJ2-7; no clear D. This TCR came from an adult who was a healthcare worker with PCR-confirmed SARS-CoV-2 infection or an uninfected control (not recorded which). The chain's CDR3 is CASSSPSGTELRKYF. The DNA for the CDR3 is TGTGCCAGCAGCTCCCCGAGTGGAACGGAGCTCAGGAAGTACTTC.